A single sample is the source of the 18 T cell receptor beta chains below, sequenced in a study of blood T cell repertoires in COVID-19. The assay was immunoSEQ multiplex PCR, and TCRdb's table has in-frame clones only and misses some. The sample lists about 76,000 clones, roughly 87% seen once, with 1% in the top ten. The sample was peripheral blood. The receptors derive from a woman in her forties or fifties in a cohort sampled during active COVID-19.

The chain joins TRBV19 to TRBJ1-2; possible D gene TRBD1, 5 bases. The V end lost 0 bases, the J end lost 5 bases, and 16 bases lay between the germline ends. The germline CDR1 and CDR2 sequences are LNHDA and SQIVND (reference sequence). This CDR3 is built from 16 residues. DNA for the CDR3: TGTGCCAGTAGTATAGATGGAGGGCCCGGGGGATATGGCTACACCTTC. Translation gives CASSIDGGPGGYGYTF.

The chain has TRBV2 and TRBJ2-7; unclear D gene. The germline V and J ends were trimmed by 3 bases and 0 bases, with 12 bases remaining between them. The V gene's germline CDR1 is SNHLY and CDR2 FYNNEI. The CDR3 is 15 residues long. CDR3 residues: CASSEGVVSSYEQYF. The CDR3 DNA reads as TGTGCCAGCAGTGAGGGCGTGGTTAGCTCCTACGAGCAGTACTTC.

CDR3 amino acids: CASSRLANGIAKNIQYF. The CDR3 DNA follows: TGTGCCAGCTCAAGACTAGCGAATGGCATAGCCAAAAACATTCAGTACTTC. The chain couples TRBV18 to TRBJ2-4, with TRBD2 identical over 8 bases. The V and J ends lost 5 bases and 0 bases, in that order; junction bases with no gene match: 9. The CDR3 loop spans 17 amino acids. Germline CDR1 KGHSH, CDR2 LQKENI.

The CDR3 coding sequence is TGTGCCAGCAGCTCCTCGGGAGGCAATGAGCAGTTCTTC. The encoded protein is CASSSSGGNEQFF. The gene calls are TRBV3-1 (or the pseudogene TRBV3-2) and TRBJ2-1; 7 nucleotides line up with TRBD2. The CDR3 sequence is 13 residues long. After removal of 5 bases from V and 6 bases from J, the junction contained 4 bases not matched to a gene. The germline gives CDR1 LGHDT, CDR2 YNNKEL (reference sequence).

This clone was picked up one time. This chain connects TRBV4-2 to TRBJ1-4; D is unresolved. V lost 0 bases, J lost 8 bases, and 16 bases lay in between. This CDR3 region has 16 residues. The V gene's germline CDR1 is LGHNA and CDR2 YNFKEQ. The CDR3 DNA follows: TGTGCCAGCAGCCAAGATAGGTCGACTTTCGGGGAAAAACTGTTTTTT. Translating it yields CASSQDRSTFGEKLFF.

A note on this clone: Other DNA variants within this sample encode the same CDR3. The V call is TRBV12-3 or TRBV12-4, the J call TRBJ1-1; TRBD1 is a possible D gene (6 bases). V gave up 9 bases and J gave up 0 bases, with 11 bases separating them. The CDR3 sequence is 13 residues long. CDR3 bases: TGTGCCAGTACCGGACAGATGAACACTGAAGCTTTCTTT. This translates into CASTGQMNTEAFF.

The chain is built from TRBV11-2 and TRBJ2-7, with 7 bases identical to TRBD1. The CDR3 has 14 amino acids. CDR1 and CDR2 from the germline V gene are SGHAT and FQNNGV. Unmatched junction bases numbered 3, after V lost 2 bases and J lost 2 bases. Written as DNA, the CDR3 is TGTGCCAGCAGCTTACGACAGGGAACCTACGAGCAGTACTTC. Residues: CASSLRQGTYEQYF.

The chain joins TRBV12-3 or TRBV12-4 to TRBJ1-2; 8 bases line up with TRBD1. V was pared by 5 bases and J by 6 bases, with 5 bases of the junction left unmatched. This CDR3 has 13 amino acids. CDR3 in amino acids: CASSKSDRDGYTF. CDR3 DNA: TGTGCCAGCAGTAAATCGGACAGGGATGGCTACACCTTC.

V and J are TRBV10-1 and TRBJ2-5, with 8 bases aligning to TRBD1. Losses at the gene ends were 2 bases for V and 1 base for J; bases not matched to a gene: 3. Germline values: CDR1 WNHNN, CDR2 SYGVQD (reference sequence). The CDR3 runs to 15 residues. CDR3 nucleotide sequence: TGCGCCAGCAGTGAGGGGGGGACAGGCCAAGAGACCCAGTACTTC. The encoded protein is CASSEGGTGQETQYF.

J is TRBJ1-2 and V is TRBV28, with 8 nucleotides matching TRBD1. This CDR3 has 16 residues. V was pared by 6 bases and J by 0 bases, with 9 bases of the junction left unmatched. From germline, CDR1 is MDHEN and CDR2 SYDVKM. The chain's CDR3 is CASRPPRQGSNYGYTF. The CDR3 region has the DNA TGTGCCAGCAGGCCCCCCAGACAGGGGTCTAACTATGGCTACACCTTC.

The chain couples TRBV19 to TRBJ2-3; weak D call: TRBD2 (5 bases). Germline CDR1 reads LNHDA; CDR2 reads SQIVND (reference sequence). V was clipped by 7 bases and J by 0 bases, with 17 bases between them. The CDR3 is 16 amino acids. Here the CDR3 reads CASIFGGGTSTDTQYF. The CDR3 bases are TGTGCCAGTATATTCGGCGGAGGAACTAGCACAGATACGCAGTATTTT.

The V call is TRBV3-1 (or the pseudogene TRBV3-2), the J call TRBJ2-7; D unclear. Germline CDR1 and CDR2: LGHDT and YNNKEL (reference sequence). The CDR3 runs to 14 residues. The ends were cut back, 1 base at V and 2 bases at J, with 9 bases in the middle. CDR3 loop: CASSQVVETYEQYF. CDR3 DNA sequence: TGTGCCAGCAGCCAAGTCGTCGAGACCTACGAGCAGTACTTC.

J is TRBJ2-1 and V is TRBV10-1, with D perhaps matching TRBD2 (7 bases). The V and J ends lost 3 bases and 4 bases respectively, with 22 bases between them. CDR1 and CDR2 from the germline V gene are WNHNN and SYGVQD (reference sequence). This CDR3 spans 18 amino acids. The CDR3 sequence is CASSDRSPSEGGYNEQFF. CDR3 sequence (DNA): TGCGCCAGCAGTGACCGATCACCTAGCGAGGGGGGGTACAATGAGCAGTTCTTC.

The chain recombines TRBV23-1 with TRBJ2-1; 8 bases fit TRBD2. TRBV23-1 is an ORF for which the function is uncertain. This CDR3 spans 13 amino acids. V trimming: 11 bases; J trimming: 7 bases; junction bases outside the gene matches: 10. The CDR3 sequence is CAQLAEGWNEQFF. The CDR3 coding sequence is TGCGCCCAACTAGCGGAGGGATGGAATGAGCAGTTCTTC.

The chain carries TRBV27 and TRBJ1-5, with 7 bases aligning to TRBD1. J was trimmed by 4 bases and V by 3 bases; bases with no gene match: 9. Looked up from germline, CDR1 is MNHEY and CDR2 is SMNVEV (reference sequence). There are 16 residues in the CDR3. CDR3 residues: CASSFSGQAGNQPQHF. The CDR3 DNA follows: TGTGCCAGCAGTTTTTCTGGACAGGCGGGGAATCAGCCCCAGCATTTT.

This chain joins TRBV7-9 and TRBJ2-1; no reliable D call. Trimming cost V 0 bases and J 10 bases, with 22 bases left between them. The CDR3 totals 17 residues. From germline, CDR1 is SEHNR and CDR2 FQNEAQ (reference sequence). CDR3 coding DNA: TGTGCCAGCAGCTTAGCTCGATCTGGAGATTTACTAACAGAGCAGTTCTTC. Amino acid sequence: CASSLARSGDLLTEQFF.

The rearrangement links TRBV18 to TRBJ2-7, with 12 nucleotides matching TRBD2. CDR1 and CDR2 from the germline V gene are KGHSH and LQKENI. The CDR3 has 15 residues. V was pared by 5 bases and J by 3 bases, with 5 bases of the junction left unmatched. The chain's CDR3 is CASSAPTSGGYEQYF. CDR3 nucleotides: TGTGCCAGCTCAGCCCCGACTAGCGGGGGCTACGAGCAGTACTTC.

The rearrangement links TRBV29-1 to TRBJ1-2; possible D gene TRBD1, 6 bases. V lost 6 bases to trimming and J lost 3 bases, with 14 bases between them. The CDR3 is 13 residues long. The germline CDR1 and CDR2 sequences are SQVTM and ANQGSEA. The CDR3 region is CSVGAGADYGYTF. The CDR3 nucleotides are TGCAGCGTGGGGGCAGGGGCTGACTATGGCTACACCTTC.